The 8 T cell receptor beta chains listed next were all sequenced from one sample in a study of cytomegalovirus exposure and HLA in healthy donors. Vbeta (60) and Jbeta (13) primers were used in the PCR. Here immunoSEQ multiplex PCR was the method, and the copy in TCRdb shows in-frame clones only, minus some. The sample carries 90,000 to 110,000 clones, about 78% recorded once. Sequenced: PBMCs. The receptor set was obtained from a man younger than 45 in good health and CMV-seronegative.

The chain uses TRBV6-1 and TRBJ1-2; D unresolved. CDR3 length equals 13 residues. Germline CDR1 reads MNHNS; CDR2 reads SASEGT. Trimming stripped 6 bases from V and 10 bases from J, with 18 bases between. The DNA of the CDR3 is TGTGCCAGCAGGAAAGGCAGCGTCTCGGACTACACCTTC. This encodes CASRKGSVSDYTF.

The chain uses TRBV19 and TRBJ1-1, with D possibly matching TRBD1 (5 bases). The germline gives CDR1 LNHDA, CDR2 SQIVND (reference sequence). This CDR3 comprises 16 residues. Trimming pared 3 bases from V and 1 base from J, leaving 15 bases between. CDR3 loop: CASSMGFWQGNTEAFF. The CDR3 DNA reads as TGTGCCAGTAGTATGGGCTTTTGGCAGGGGAACACTGAAGCTTTCTTT.

V usage is TRBV2 and J usage is TRBJ1-6; D remains ambiguous. Germline V gene data show CDR1 as SNHLY and CDR2 as FYNNEI. CDR3 length: 13 residues. The V gene lost 3 bases and the J gene lost 10 bases, with 10 bases spanning the gap. Here the CDR3 reads CASSDERSSPLHF. CDR3 DNA sequence: TGTGCCAGCAGTGACGAAAGGAGCTCACCCCTCCACTTT.

J is TRBJ2-5 and V is TRBV5-8; D is possibly TRBD2 (6 bases). The CDR3 extends over 15 amino acids. The V gene lost 7 bases and the J gene lost 5 bases, with 21 bases spanning the gap. Germline CDR1 and CDR2: SGHTS and YDEGEE. CDR3 sequence (DNA): TGTGCCAGCCGAGACCGGGGGAAGGGCTTGGAGACCCAGTACTTC. As protein: CASRDRGKGLETQYF. The full variable domain, rest sourced from reference TRBV5-8 and TRBJ2-5, is EAGVTQSPTHLIKTRGQQATLRCSPISGHTSVYWYQQALGLGLQFLLWYDEGEERNRGNFPPRFSGRQFPNYSSELNVNALELEDSALYLCASRDRGKGLETQYFGPGTRLLVL.

The CDR3 loop is CASSSSRADTQYF. The CDR3, as DNA: TGCGCCAGCAGCTCTTCGAGGGCAGATACGCAGTATTTT. The J gene is TRBJ2-3, the V gene TRBV5-1; TRBD2 might be the D (5 bases). The V end lost 3 bases, the J end lost 4 bases, and 9 bases lay between the germline ends. Germline assignment: CDR1 SGHRS and CDR2 YFSETQ. CDR3 length: 13 amino acids.

V is TRBV2 and J is TRBJ1-2; no reliable D call. Germline V gene data show CDR1 as SNHLY and CDR2 as FYNNEI. V was pared by 9 bases and J by 4 bases, with 12 bases between. This CDR3 region has 12 residues. In nucleotides, the CDR3 is TGTGCCAGTGCGGGCAGGCTCTATGGCTACACCTTC. It encodes CASAGRLYGYTF. Based on the CDR3 plus reference TRBV2 and TRBJ1-2, the full variable domain is EPEVTQTPSHQVTQMGQEVILRCVPISNHLYFYWYRQILGQKVEFLVSFYNNEISEKSEIFDDQFSVERPDGSNFTLKIRSTKLEDSAMYFCASAGRLYGYTFGSGTRLTVV.

V is TRBV11-3 and J is TRBJ2-1; D perhaps matches TRBD2 (6 bases). Looked up from germline, CDR1 is SGHNT and CDR2 is YENEEA. The CDR3 totals 15 residues. Trimming removed 3 bases at V and 5 bases at J, with 14 bases between. Here the CDR3 DNA reads TGTGCCAGCAGCTTTACTAGCTTCGGTGACAATGAGCAGTTCTTC. It is translated as CASSFTSFGDNEQFF.

The chain links TRBV9 to TRBJ2-1; possibly TRBD2 for D (6 bases). The CDR3 length is 14 residues. Trimming took 3 bases from V and 7 from J, leaving 14 bases between them. Germline assignment: CDR1 SGDLS and CDR2 YYNGEE. In nucleotides, the CDR3 is TGTGCCAGCAGCGCTCTATACGGAGGGAATGAGCAGTTCTTC. Translating it yields CASSALYGGNEQFF.